This T cell receptor beta chain was retrieved from a study of blood T cell repertoires in COVID-19. Whole-study context: Acute and convalescent COVID-19 specimens originated in the United States, Italy and Spain. Sources were T cells, B-cell-depleted T cells, or PBMCs; the material itself was cDNA or gDNA.

Original methodology: Amplification with reference gene primers provided the estimates of nucleated cell counts. TCRdb keeps only in-frame clones here, not all; method: immunoSEQ multiplex PCR. V and J calls and clone size are given by that table; D and trimming were obtained from the DNA. Here the sample spans 85,000 to 130,000 clones, over 70% being singletons. This clonotype originated in a human donor with acute or convalescent COVID-19. The donor label of this sample is uncertain. Sequenced: peripheral blood.

The DNA of the CDR3 is TGTGCCAGCAGGCGGGAGGGGGAGTCCTACAATGAGCAGTTCTTC. As protein: CASRREGESYNEQFF. The gene calls are TRBV2 and TRBJ2-1; TRBD2 matches at 9 bases. After removal of 6 bases from V and 1 base from J, the junction contained 4 bases not matched to a gene. From germline, CDR1 is SNHLY and CDR2 FYNNEI. The CDR3 is made up of 15 amino acids. The variable domain in full, with the rest retrieved from reference TRBV2 and TRBJ2-1, is EPEVTQTPSHQVTQMGQEVILRCVPISNHLYFYWYRQILGQKVEFLVSFYNNEISEKSEIFDDQFSVERPDGSNFTLKIRSTKLEDSAMYFCASRREGESYNEQFFGPGTRLTVL.